These 20 T cell receptor beta chains were sequenced from one sample in a study of blood T cells in healthy people across ages (dated by TCRdb to the mid-2010s). The library relied on 5' RACE. The listed sequencing device is Illumina HiSeq 2500. A second PCR of roughly 7 to 11 cycles was run with a J-beta primer mix and a sample-barcoded 5' primer. Using fastp trimming at Q25 and MiXCR clonotype assembly, TCRdb reanalyzed the public sequencing data and kept in-frame beta chains. Every CDR3 protein is listed once, alongside the most common genes and DNA of its rows. The sample table contains around 1,000,000 distinct CDR3 sequences; only one count was recorded for 20% to 25% of them. The ten largest account for approximately 0.75% of the sample. The sample also formed part of further work on T cells of mothers and their children.

Sequenced: blood. All receptors come from a girl aged 2 to 10 in good health.

The chain combines TRBV7-3 with TRBJ2-4, with D possibly being TRBD2 (7 bases). Germline CDR1 reads SGHTA; CDR2 reads FQGTGA. V gave up 2 bases and J gave up 9 bases, with 17 bases separating them. The CDR3 extends over 15 amino acids. The CDR3 reads CASSLSGGTGVIQYF. CDR3 bases: TGTGCCAGCAGCTTATCGGGGGGCACTGGGGTCATTCAGTACTTC. Based on the CDR3 plus reference TRBV7-3 and TRBJ2-4, the full variable domain is GAGVSQTPSNKVTEKGKYVELRCDPISGHTALYWYRQSLGQGPEFLIYFQGTGAADDSGLPNDRFFAVRPEGSVSTLKIQRTERGDSAVYLCASSLSGGTGVIQYFGAGTRLSVL.

This clonotype was seen once. The chain is built from TRBV20-1 and TRBJ2-6; TRBD1 might be the D (6 bases). The V and J ends lost 1 base and 0 bases respectively, with 16 bases between them. Germline V lookup: CDR1 DFQATT, CDR2 SNEGSKA (reference sequence). CDR3 size: 18 residues. CDR3 sequence reads: CSARAPLIGGSGANVLTF. CDR3 sequence (DNA): TGCAGTGCTAGAGCCCCCCTGATAGGGGGCTCTGGGGCCAACGTCCTGACTTTC.

The rearrangement uses TRBV4-1 and TRBJ2-5; D call uncertain. Near its end, the DNA agrees better with TRBJ2-7, so the J call may be wrong. The germline V gene has CDR1 MGHRA and CDR2 YSYEKL. The CDR3 covers 18 residues. The CDR3 spells CASSHASLPQASSYEQYF. The CDR3 bases are TGCGCCAGCAGCCACGCTTCTCTCCCCCAGGCCAGCTCCTACGAGCAGTACTTC.

This clonotype was observed a handful of times. V is TRBV5-6 and J is TRBJ1-2; D gene uncertain. The germline V gene encodes CDR1 SGHDT and CDR2 YYEEEE. This CDR3 has 15 residues. The V end lost 0 bases, the J end lost 2 bases, and 11 bases lay between the germline ends. As DNA, the CDR3 is TGTGCCAGCAGCTTGGGGGCAGGCCCGAACTATGGCTACACCTTC. It codes for CASSLGAGPNYGYTF.

This chain joins TRBV5-1 and TRBJ2-2; D gene ambiguous. The CDR3 has 14 residues. Per the germline V gene, CDR1 is SGHRS and CDR2 is YFSETQ. With 4 bases removed from V and 5 bases from J, the gap between germline ends came to 12 bases. The DNA for the CDR3 is TGCGCCAGCAGCCTTCCATCAACGACCGGGGAGCTGTTTTTT. It encodes CASSLPSTTGELFF.

This clonotype was observed a few times. This chain links TRBV15 with TRBJ2-7, with TRBD1 identical over 8 bases. This CDR3 has 15 residues. Germline CDR1 is LNHNV and CDR2 is YYDKDF (reference sequence). The ends lost 1 base at V and 1 base at J; junction bases unmatched: 3. CDR3 sequence (DNA): TGTGCCACCAGCAGAGGACAGGGGCTGTCCTACGAGCAGTACTTC. Amino acid sequence: CATSRGQGLSYEQYF. Using reference TRBV15 and TRBJ2-7 for the parts outside the CDR3, the full variable domain is DAMVIQNPRYQVTQFGKPVTLSCSQTLNHNVMYWYQQKSSQAPKLLFHYYDKDFNNEADTPDNFQSRRPNTSFCFLDIRSPGLGDTAMYLCATSRGQGLSYEQYFGPGTRLTVT.

This clonotype was seen a few times. CDR3: CASSTWGENTGELFF. The CDR3 region has the DNA TGTGCCAGCAGCACCTGGGGGGAGAACACCGGGGAGCTGTTTTTT. The rearrangement joins TRBV9 to TRBJ2-2; D is perhaps TRBD2 (6 bases). The CDR3 length is 15 residues. V was trimmed by 4 bases and J by 1 base, leaving 11 bases between them. Per the germline V gene, CDR1 is SGDLS and CDR2 is YYNGEE.

This clonotype was observed a handful of times. Given the absence of the conserved phenylalanine or tryptophan at the CDR3 end, a read error is likely. The V gene is TRBV29-1, the J gene TRBJ1-2; no clear D gene. Germline loops: CDR1 SQVTM, CDR2 ANQGSEA. There are 12 residues in the CDR3. Trimming cost V 4 bases and J 3 bases, with 9 bases left between them. The CDR3 loop is CSVVREDYGYTI. For the CDR3, the DNA is TGCAGCGTTGTTCGGGAAGACTATGGCTACACCATC.

The DNA for the CDR3 is TGCAGCGTTGCCCCGATACTTACACAAGAGACCCAGTACTTC. Translation: CSVAPILTQETQYF. The V and J genes are TRBV29-1 and TRBJ2-5; D call uncertain. Deletions cut 4 bases from V and 2 bases from J, with 14 bases between. From germline, CDR1 is SQVTM and CDR2 ANQGSEA. This CDR3 has 14 residues.

This clonotype showed up just a few times. The chain combines TRBV9 with TRBJ2-4; a possible D gene is TRBD2 (5 bases). This CDR3 region has 15 residues. The V and J ends lost 4 bases and 8 bases respectively, with 19 bases between them. From germline, CDR1 is SGDLS and CDR2 YYNGEE. The CDR3 DNA sequence: TGTGCCAGCAGCCCCCCGAGTGGGGAGAGGGACATTCAGTACTTC. Protein sequence: CASSPPSGERDIQYF.

The chain has TRBV13 and TRBJ2-5, with D perhaps matching TRBD2 (5 bases). From germline, CDR1 is PRHDT and CDR2 FYEKMQ (reference sequence). CDR3 length equals 14 residues. Between the trimmed V and J ends, which lost 5 bases and 7 bases, there was a span of 17 bases. The CDR3 region has the DNA TGTGCCAGCAGCGGAGGACCGGAAGGAGTGACCCAGTACTTC. This codes for CASSGGPEGVTQYF.

This clonotype was counted once. A junction boundary mismatches the germline segment, possibly from a read error. The chain combines TRBV20-1 with TRBJ2-5; tentative D call: TRBD2 (6 bases). The germline gives CDR1 DFQATT, CDR2 SNEGSKA (reference sequence). The CDR3 covers 16 residues. The CDR3 nucleotides read TGCAGTGCTAGATTGACGCGGGGACTCTCTCGAGAGACCCTGTACTTC. This sequence encodes CSARLTRGLSRETLYF.

In this sample, this clonotype turned up a few times. Here the CDR3 DNA reads TGTGCCAGCAGCAGGGTCGACACGTTGTTCTCCTACGAGCAGTACTTC. Translating it yields CASSRVDTLFSYEQYF. This rearrangement joins TRBV7-2 to TRBJ2-7, with D unresolved. The germline gives CDR1 SGHTA, CDR2 FQGNSA. This CDR3 is 16 amino acids long. The V end was cut by 5 bases, the J end by 0 bases, with 17 bases between.

This chain uses TRBV5-1 with TRBJ1-1, with a weak D call TRBD1 (5 bases). The V end lost 0 bases, the J end lost 10 bases, and 10 bases lay between the germline ends. The germline V gene encodes CDR1 SGHRS and CDR2 YFSETQ. The CDR3 contains 12 residues. The CDR3 bases are TGCGCCAGCAGCTTGGGGGACTATCGAGCTTTCTTT. Amino acids: CASSLGDYRAFF.

The J gene is TRBJ2-2, the V gene TRBV25-1; 9 bases match TRBD2. V was pared by 3 bases and J by 3 bases, with 5 bases of the junction left unmatched. The CDR3 is 16 residues long. From germline, CDR1 is MGHDK and CDR2 SYGVNS. The CDR3 nucleotides read TGTGCCAGCAGTGATTGGGTAGCGGGAGACACCGGGGAGCTGTTTTTT. Its translation: CASSDWVAGDTGELFF.

The J gene is TRBJ1-4, the V gene TRBV10-3; D unclear. V lost 4 bases to trimming and J lost 8 bases, with 5 bases between them. The CDR3 contains 11 residues. CDR1 is ENHRY and CDR2 is SYGVKD in the germline V gene. CDR3 amino acids: CAISVGEKLFF. Written as DNA, the CDR3 is TGTGCCATCAGTGTTGGGGAAAAACTGTTTTTT.

The V gene is TRBV5-6, the J gene TRBJ2-4, with D maybe TRBD2 (5 bases). The V gene lost 4 bases and the J gene lost 6 bases, with 11 bases spanning the gap. Germline V CDR1 and CDR2: SGHDT, YYEEEE. The CDR3 length is 13 residues. Here the CDR3 reads CASSAGNANIQYF. CDR3 nucleotide sequence: TGTGCCAGCAGCGCGGGTAATGCAAACATTCAGTACTTC.

The rearrangement uses TRBV25-1 and TRBJ2-1, with D unclear. CDR3 length: 14 amino acids. V was cut by 3 bases and J by 6 bases, with 12 bases left in between. Germline V gene data show CDR1 as MGHDK and CDR2 as SYGVNS. CDR3 sequence reads: CASSDPLSSNEQFF. The CDR3 nucleotides are TGTGCCAGCAGTGATCCCCTATCCAGCAATGAGCAGTTCTTC.

The gene calls are TRBV7-2 and TRBJ2-3; D not resolved. V was trimmed by 5 bases and J by 4 bases, leaving 13 bases between them. The CDR3 runs 14 residues. CDR1 SGHTA and CDR2 FQGNSA come from the germline V gene. CDR3 residues: CASSKSPGPDTQYF. CDR3 bases: TGTGCCAGCAGCAAAAGCCCGGGTCCAGATACGCAGTATTTT.

This clonotype was found many times. This sequence joins TRBV11-2 and TRBJ2-2; TRBD2 might be the D (5 bases). The CDR3 sequence is 14 residues long. V lost 8 bases and J lost 6, with 16 bases in between. Germline-derived CDR1 and CDR2 are SGHAT and FQNNGV. CDR3 in amino acids: CASAGVISSGELFF. CDR3 coding DNA: TGTGCCAGCGCCGGGGTTATCTCGTCCGGGGAGCTGTTTTTT.